The rows below give T cell receptor beta chains drawn from one sample of a study of blood T cell repertoires in COVID-19. Only in-frame clones appear in the TCRdb table, and some are missing; sequencing was by immunoSEQ multiplex PCR. The data show 150,000 or so clones, with around 82% seen just once and around 6.1% held by the top ten. Source material: PBMCs or T cells enriched from blood (not recorded which). Every receptor here comes from a man aged 40-50 years who had recovered from COVID-19. The CDR3 runs from the conserved cysteine through the conserved F or W. The order of the fields is V gene, clone size, D gene, J gene, CDR3 DNA, CDR3 protein. The D gene is left open where the match is weak. Clone size, where shown, is once, few, many, or a class for clones that have expanded.

TRBV10-3	.	.	TRBJ1-3	TGTGCCATCAGTGGAACTGAGCGGGAGTCCTTATATTTT	CAISGTERESLYF
TRBV4-1	once	.	TRBJ2-3	TGCGCCAGCAGCCAGGCCCCACTCGGGGTTCTAAGCACAGATACGCAGTATTTT	CASSQAPLGVLSTDTQYF
TRBV2	.	TRBD2	TRBJ2-3	TGTGCCAGCAGTGTCCGGGGGGTCTACGCAGATACGCAGTATTTT	CASSVRGVYADTQYF
TRBV11-3	few	.	TRBJ2-3	TGTGCCAGCAGCTCCGGACACCAAAGCACAGATACGCAGTATTTT	CASSSGHQSTDTQYF
TRBV18	.	.	TRBJ1-3	TGTGCCAGCTCACCACCTATCGGGGTTGGAAACACCATATATTTT	CASSPPIGVGNTIYF
TRBV11-1	.	.	TRBJ2-1	TGTGCCAGCAATGGCGGGCGCTCCTACAATGAGCAGTTCTTC	CASNGGRSYNEQFF
TRBV10-2	few	TRBD1	TRBJ1-2	TGCGCCAGCAGTGAGACAGGGGGCGCTCGGGCTGGCTACACCTTC	CASSETGGARAGYTF
TRBV24-1	few	.	TRBJ2-3	TGTGCCACCAGAGCCGATTCAGGTACGCAGTATTTT	CATRADSGTQYF
TRBV5-5	.	.	TRBJ1-1	TGTGCCAGCAGCTTGGACACCATGAACACTGAAGCTTTCTTT	CASSLDTMNTEAFF
TRBV9	.	.	TRBJ1-2	TGTGCCAGCAGCGGGCAGATGTATGGCTACACCTTC	CASSGQMYGYTF
TRBV5-1	.	.	TRBJ1-2	TGCGCCAGCAGCGGCGAGGGTAACACTAACTATGGCTACACCTTC	CASSGEGNTNYGYTF
TRBV30	.	TRBD1	TRBJ1-1	TGTGCCTGGAGTCCCGATTACAGGGGCGGCACTGAAGCTTTCTTT	CAWSPDYRGGTEAFF
TRBV2	.	TRBD1	TRBJ1-5	TGTGCCAGCAGTGGGACAGGGCTCTCCAATCAGCCCCAGCATTTT	CASSGTGLSNQPQHF
TRBV19	few	.	TRBJ1-1	TGTGCCAGCAGCGCAACAGGGAACACTGAAGCTTTCTTT	CASSATGNTEAFF
TRBV9	.	TRBD1	TRBJ2-1	TGTGCCAGCAGCGAGAACCCGGGACAGGGCTCCTACAATGAGCAGTTCTTC	CASSENPGQGSYNEQFF
TRBV5-4	.	TRBD1	TRBJ2-4	TGTGCCAGCAGCTTGCCCTTGGGACAGGGTAACATTCAGTACTTC	CASSLPLGQGNIQYF
TRBV6-5	.	.	TRBJ1-6	TGTGCCAGCCGGGCCCAGGGGCGTTATTCACCCCTCCACTTT	CASRAQGRYSPLHF
TRBV18	few	.	TRBJ1-4	TGTGCCAGCTCATCTACAGGTCTACATCCCGAAAATGAAAAACTGTTTTTT	CASSSTGLHPENEKLFF
TRBV2	.	.	TRBJ1-2	TGTGCCAGCAGTGGAGACTATGGCTACACCTTC	CASSGDYGYTF
TRBV23-1	.	.	TRBJ2-4	TGCGCCAGCAGTCAATCGAGTGGCAGGGTCCCAGCCAAAAACATTCAGTACTTC	CASSQSSGRVPAKNIQYF
TRBV9	.	.	TRBJ1-2	TGTGCCAGCAGCCCAGGGTTGGCGGCTCAGGAACTATTC	CASSPGLAAQELF
TRBV5-6	.	TRBD1	TRBJ1-5	TGTGCCAGCAGCATCGGACAGGCCAATCAGCCCCAGCATTTT	CASSIGQANQPQHF
TRBV3-1/TRBV3-2	.	.	TRBJ1-6	TGTGCCAGCAGCCAAGAAATGGGCAGGGGCTTACATTCACCCCTCCACTTT	CASSQEMGRGLHSPLHF
TRBV24-1	.	.	TRBJ1-2	TGTGCCACCAGTGATCTAGACAGAGGCTACACCTTC	CATSDLDRGYTF
TRBV6-5	once	.	TRBJ1-2	TGTGCCAGCACGCGTACGGGACAACGCTACACCTTC	CASTRTGQRYTF
TRBV3-1/TRBV3-2	.	.	TRBJ1-3	TGTGCCAGCAGTCAAGAGGCCTCTGGAAACACCATATATTTT	CASSQEASGNTIYF
TRBV4-2	.	TRBD1	TRBJ2-1	TGTGCCAGCAGCCAAGCCGGGACAGGGGTAAATGAGCAGTTCTTC	CASSQAGTGVNEQFF
TRBV19	.	.	TRBJ1-5	TGTGCCAGTGGGCCCGGACAGCTAACCAATCAGCCCCAGCATTTT	CASGPGQLTNQPQHF
TRBV3-1/TRBV3-2	.	TRBD1	TRBJ1-6	TGTGCCAGCAGCCTAGGGGATCCCACAGGGGGCGCCCCCCTCCACTTT	CASSLGDPTGGAPLHF
TRBV9	.	.	TRBJ2-7	TGTGCCAGCAGCGTCGGATTTGAGTTGATGGGACTCGAGCAGTACTTC	CASSVGFELMGLEQYF
TRBV5-1	.	TRBD1	TRBJ2-4	TGCGCCAGCAGTCAGCTGGAACAGGGGGAAATAGCCAAAAACATTCAGTACTTC	CASSQLEQGEIAKNIQYF
TRBV5-1	.	.	TRBJ1-2	TGCGCCAGCAGCATGGGAGGCAGGGTAAACGATGGCTACACCTTC	CASSMGGRVNDGYTF
TRBV19	.	.	TRBJ1-2	TGTGCCAGTAGTGCCGGACAGCCTCTTTATGGCTACACCTTC	CASSAGQPLYGYTF
TRBV6-1	.	.	TRBJ1-2	TGTGCCAGCAGTGAATTTCCCAGGGCTGACGGCTACACCTTC	CASSEFPRADGYTF
TRBV11-3	.	.	TRBJ2-1	TGTGCCAGCAGTTCGCGGGTAGGAGCCTACAATGAGCAGTTCTTC	CASSSRVGAYNEQFF
TRBV23-1	.	TRBD2	TRBJ2-1	TGCGCCAGCAGTCAATCAGCGGGGGGGCTGTTCTTC	CASSQSAGGLFF
TRBV4-1	.	.	TRBJ1-2	TGCGCCAGCAGCCAAGATTGGGGGGGAGGCTATGGCTACACCTTC	CASSQDWGGGYGYTF
TRBV6-5	.	.	TRBJ1-4	TGTGCCAGCAGTTACTCGAGGGGACTGGGTCGGGAAAAACTGTTTTTT	CASSYSRGLGREKLFF
TRBV9	.	.	TRBJ1-1	TGTGCCAGCAGCGGAGGACAGCTCCACATGAACACTGAAGCTTTCTTT	CASSGGQLHMNTEAFF
TRBV2	.	.	TRBJ2-5	TGTGCCAGCAGGGGGAACAGGGCAGCACAAGAGACCCAGTACTTC	CASRGNRAAQETQYF
TRBV3-1/TRBV3-2	.	.	TRBJ2-1	TGTGCCAGCAGCCGCCTTACGAGGAATGAGCAGTTCTTC	CASSRLTRNEQFF
TRBV3-1/TRBV3-2	few	TRBD2	TRBJ2-7	TGTGCCAGCAGCCAAGACGGACTAGCGGGGTGGACCTCTTCGGACGAGCAGTACTTC	CASSQDGLAGWTSSDEQYF
TRBV11-2	.	TRBD1	TRBJ1-1	TGTGCCAGCAGCACAGGGACAGGGATACACACTGAAGCTTTCTTT	CASSTGTGIHTEAFF
TRBV7-9	.	.	TRBJ2-1	TGTGCCATACTAGAGGCTCACAATGAGCAGTTCTTC	CAILEAHNEQFF
TRBV3-1/TRBV3-2	.	.	TRBJ1-1	TGTGCCAGCAGCCAAGGGGGCGGCGGCGCTGAAGCTTTCTTT	CASSQGGGGAEAFF